One sample yielded the 24 T cell receptor beta chains listed below, sequenced in a study of blood T cell repertoires in COVID-19. TCRdb keeps only in-frame clones here, not all; method: immunoSEQ multiplex PCR. The profile shows 30,000 to 50,000 clones, 84% of them singletons. Sequenced material: peripheral blood. These receptors came from a middle-aged man with active or convalescent COVID-19.

The chain joins TRBV7-3 to TRBJ1-1; 7 positions agree with TRBD1. From germline, CDR1 is SGHTA and CDR2 FQGTGA. This CDR3 comprises 13 residues. V lost 5 bases, J lost 4 bases, and 4 bases stayed unmatched. The CDR3, as DNA: TGTGCCAGCAGCCCCGGGACAGTCACTGAAGCTTTCTTT. This gives the protein CASSPGTVTEAFF.

The rearrangement joins TRBV4-2 to TRBJ1-2, with 8 bases fitting TRBD1. The germline CDR1 and CDR2 sequences are LGHNA and YNFKEQ. CDR3 length: 13 amino acids. With 3 bases clipped from V and 8 bases from J, the junction kept 5 bases outside the gene matches. The CDR3 sequence is CASSQWTGRGYTF. DNA for the CDR3: TGTGCCAGCAGCCAGTGGACAGGGCGGGGCTACACCTTC.

The chain uses TRBV30 and TRBJ2-3; 10 bases are a match to TRBD1. CDR3 length: 15 amino acids. Per the germline V gene, CDR1 is GTSNPN and CDR2 is SVGIG (reference sequence). V lost 0 bases, J lost 3 bases, and 3 bases stayed unmatched. The CDR3 is CAWSVLGQGTDTQYF. In nucleotides, the CDR3 is TGTGCCTGGAGTGTACTGGGACAGGGGACAGATACGCAGTATTTT.

This rearrangement joins TRBV5-6 to TRBJ2-5, with 7 bases lining up with TRBD2. J was trimmed by 5 bases and V by 3 bases; bases with no gene match: 10. Germline V lookup: CDR1 SGHDT, CDR2 YYEEEE. The CDR3 runs to 15 residues. Here the CDR3 DNA reads TGTGCCAGCAGCTCGATGACTAGCCTGTGGGAGACCCAGTACTTC. Its translation is CASSSMTSLWETQYF.

The chain carries TRBV18 and TRBJ1-1; 8 bases align to TRBD1. The CDR3 covers 15 residues. Per germline, CDR1 KGHSH and CDR2 LQKENI. V was pared by 4 bases and J by 5 bases, with 9 bases of the junction left unmatched. The CDR3 protein is CASSLQGAGETEAFF. The CDR3 DNA is TGTGCCAGCTCACTCCAGGGGGCGGGAGAGACTGAAGCTTTCTTT.

The genes are TRBV18 and TRBJ2-1, with TRBD2 matching 13 bases. Germline V CDR1 and CDR2: KGHSH, LQKENI. V lost 4 bases and J lost 4; bases outside the gene matches: 7. The CDR3 runs 17 residues. As DNA, the CDR3 is TGTGCCAGCTCACTCCGCCAACTAGCGGGGGGGTACAATGAGCAGTTCTTC. Amino acid sequence: CASSLRQLAGGYNEQFF.

The CDR3 loop reads CASSLTGANYGYTF. The CDR3 nucleotides read TGTGCCAGCAGCTTAACAGGTGCTAACTATGGCTACACCTTC. The genes are TRBV11-2 and TRBJ1-2, with a tentative D call TRBD1 (5 bases). The germline CDR1 and CDR2 sequences are SGHAT and FQNNGV. Trimming removed 2 bases at V and 0 bases at J, with 7 bases between. The CDR3 extends over 14 amino acids.

J is TRBJ1-3 and V is TRBV6-1; unclear D gene. This CDR3 has 17 amino acids. CDR1 is MNHNS and CDR2 is SASEGT in the germline V gene. With 1 base removed from V and 2 bases from J, the gap between germline ends came to 15 bases. The CDR3 loop is CASSEVVGFRTGNTIYF. CDR3 DNA sequence: TGTGCCAGCAGTGAAGTGGTCGGGTTTAGGACTGGAAACACCATATATTTT.

This chain uses TRBV10-3 with TRBJ2-4, with 8 bases fitting TRBD2. V was clipped by 10 bases and J by 7 bases; unmatched bases: 15. Germline V gene data show CDR1 as ENHRY and CDR2 as SYGVKD. CDR3 size: 15 residues. CDR3 loop: CATRGGAGEGNIQYF. The CDR3 DNA sequence: TGTGCCACCCGGGGGGGAGCGGGGGAAGGGAACATTCAGTACTTC.

CDR3: CASSQASEQYF. CDR3 bases: TGTGCCAGCAGTCAGGCCTCCGAGCAGTACTTC. The chain joins TRBV6-2 or TRBV6-3 to TRBJ2-7; D is undetermined. Germline loops: CDR1 MNHEY, CDR2 SVGEGT. V dropped 5 bases and J dropped 6 bases, with 8 bases sitting between them. CDR3 length: 11 residues.

This chain links TRBV6-4 with TRBJ1-6; a possible D gene is TRBD1 (5 bases). V was cut by 6 bases and J by 6 bases, with 12 bases left in between. Per germline, CDR1 MRHNA and CDR2 SNTAGT. CDR3 length equals 14 residues. CDR3 residues: CASSRDGGNSPLHF. The CDR3 region has the DNA TGTGCCAGCAGCCGCGACGGGGGTAATTCACCCCTCCACTTT.

The rearrangement joins TRBV7-9 to TRBJ1-5; TRBD1 aligns across 7 bases. This CDR3 comprises 14 residues. Germline V gives CDR1 SEHNR, CDR2 FQNEAQ (reference sequence). V lost 5 bases, J lost 2 bases, and 3 bases stayed unmatched. DNA of the CDR3: TGTGCCAGCAGCGACGACAGGGGCAATCAGCCCCAGCATTTT. This translates into CASSDDRGNQPQHF.

The chain joins TRBV29-1 to TRBJ1-2; possibly TRBD1 for D (6 bases). This CDR3 contains 13 residues. V shed 1 base and J shed 4 bases, with 10 bases lying between them. Germline-derived CDR1 and CDR2 are SQVTM and ANQGSEA. The DNA of the CDR3 is TGCAGCGTTGAAGGCGGGGGCGGCTATGGCTACACCTTC. It encodes CSVEGGGGYGYTF.

V gene TRBV3-1 (or the pseudogene TRBV3-2) combines with J gene TRBJ2-3, with 11 bases matching TRBD2. Losses at the gene ends were 1 base for V and 6 bases for J; bases not matched to a gene: 3. The CDR3 covers 15 residues. Per germline, CDR1 LGHDT and CDR2 YNNKEL (reference sequence). Here the CDR3 reads CASSQVAGGLDTQYF. The CDR3 region has the DNA TGTGCCAGCAGCCAAGTAGCGGGGGGGTTGGATACGCAGTATTTT.

This rearrangement joins TRBV6-5 to TRBJ2-2; TRBD1 matches at 9 bases. With V trimmed by 6 bases and J by 6 bases, 2 bases remained unmatched. Germline CDR1 MNHEY, CDR2 SVGAGI. The length of the CDR3 is 13 residues. CDR3 DNA sequence: TGTGCCAGCAGCCGGGACAGGGCCGGGGAGCTGTTTTTT. Amino acid sequence: CASSRDRAGELFF.

The V call is TRBV14, the J call TRBJ2-3, with D uncertain. Trimming pared 4 bases from V and 1 base from J, leaving 9 bases between. CDR1 SGHDN and CDR2 FVKESK come from the germline V gene. This CDR3 is 14 amino acids long. The CDR3 sequence: CASSPQTGTDTQYF. CDR3 coding DNA: TGTGCCAGCAGCCCCCAGACTGGCACAGATACGCAGTATTTT.

This clone is categorized as medium-sized (0.01 to 0.1%). The gene calls are TRBV4-1 and TRBJ2-2; D gene uncertain. Germline-derived CDR1 and CDR2 are MGHRA and YSYEKL. V lost 1 base to trimming and J lost 5 bases, with 8 bases between them. This CDR3 has 14 amino acids. The CDR3 bases are TGCGCCAGCAGCCAAGTAGTCGCGACCGGGGAGCTGTTTTTT. This encodes CASSQVVATGELFF.

This clone was picked up a small number of times. The J gene is TRBJ2-7, the V gene TRBV2; TRBD1 matches 9 bases. The V gene's germline CDR1 is SNHLY and CDR2 FYNNEI. This CDR3 spans 12 amino acids. Germline trimming cut 6 bases from V and 9 bases from J; bases unmatched to any gene: 6. The CDR3 coding sequence is TGTGCCAGCAGGGAACAGGGGGCGGGGCAGTACTTC. This sequence encodes CASREQGAGQYF.

This chain uses TRBV12-3 or TRBV12-4 with TRBJ2-2; a weak D match, TRBD1 (5 bases). With 7 bases removed from V and 6 bases from J, the gap between germline ends came to 9 bases. This CDR3 contains 12 residues. The CDR3 spells CASNSQAGELFF. The CDR3 DNA follows: TGTGCCAGCAACTCACAGGCCGGGGAGCTGTTTTTT.

This clone was counted between two and nine times. V and J are TRBV2 and TRBJ1-4; D is undetermined. The CDR3 is 16 residues long. Trimming took off 11 bases at V and 0 bases at J, with 19 bases between the two ends. Germline V gene sequence: CDR1 SNHLY, CDR2 FYNNEI. The CDR3 sequence: CAVPGEGTATNEKLFF. The CDR3 region has the DNA TGTGCCGTTCCTGGGGAGGGCACTGCAACTAATGAAAAACTGTTTTTT.

This chain connects TRBV5-3 to TRBJ1-2; no reliable D call. TRBV5-3 is an open reading frame, and its role is uncertain. The CDR3 is made up of 13 amino acids. Trimming took 1 base from V and 4 from J, leaving 8 bases between them. The CDR3 loop reads CARSLLIGYGYTF. The CDR3 region has the DNA TGTGCCAGAAGCTTGTTGATCGGCTATGGCTACACCTTC.

V gene TRBV29-1 combines with J gene TRBJ2-2, with D perhaps matching TRBD1 (5 bases). Germline V gives CDR1 SQVTM, CDR2 ANQGSEA. V lost 7 bases, J lost 0 bases, and 12 bases lay in between. This CDR3 contains 14 residues. CDR3 bases: TGCAGCGGTGGGGCAGGAACGAACACCGGGGAGCTGTTTTTT. This codes for CSGGAGTNTGELFF.

The chain recombines TRBV18 with TRBJ2-1, with 12 nucleotides matching TRBD1. Germline V gene lookup returns CDR1 KGHSH and CDR2 LQKENI. The CDR3 sequence is 13 residues long. V shed 3 bases and J 9 bases; nucleotides not matched to a gene: 0. The CDR3 sequence is CASSPGQGAEQFF. The CDR3 bases are TGTGCCAGCTCACCGGGACAGGGGGCTGAGCAGTTCTTC.

The J gene is TRBJ1-5, the V gene TRBV25-1; D gene unclear. This CDR3 contains 13 residues. Looked up from germline, CDR1 is MGHDK and CDR2 is SYGVNS. The germline V and J ends were trimmed by 1 base and 9 bases, with 10 bases remaining between them. CDR3 residues: CASSESGVGPQHF. The CDR3 DNA sequence: TGTGCCAGCAGTGAATCAGGCGTAGGGCCCCAGCATTTT.